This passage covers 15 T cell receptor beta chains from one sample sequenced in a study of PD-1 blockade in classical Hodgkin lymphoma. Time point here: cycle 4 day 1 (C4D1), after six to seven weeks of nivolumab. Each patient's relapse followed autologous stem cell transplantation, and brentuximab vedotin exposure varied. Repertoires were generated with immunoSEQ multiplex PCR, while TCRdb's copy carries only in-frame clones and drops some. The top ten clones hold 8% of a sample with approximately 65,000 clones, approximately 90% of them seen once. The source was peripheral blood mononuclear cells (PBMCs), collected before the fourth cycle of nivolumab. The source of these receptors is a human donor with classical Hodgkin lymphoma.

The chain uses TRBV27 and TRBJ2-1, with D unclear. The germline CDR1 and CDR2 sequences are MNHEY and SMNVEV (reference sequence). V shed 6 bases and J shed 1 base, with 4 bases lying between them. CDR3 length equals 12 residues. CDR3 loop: CASRRSYNEQFF. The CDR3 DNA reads TGTGCCAGCAGAAGGTCCTACAATGAGCAGTTCTTC.

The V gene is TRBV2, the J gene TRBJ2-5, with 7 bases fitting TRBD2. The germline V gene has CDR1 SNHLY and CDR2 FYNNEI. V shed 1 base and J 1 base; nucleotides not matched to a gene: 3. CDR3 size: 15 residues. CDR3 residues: CASSEGEGPQETQYF. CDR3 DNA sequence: TGTGCCAGCAGTGAAGGGGAGGGCCCCCAAGAGACCCAGTACTTC.

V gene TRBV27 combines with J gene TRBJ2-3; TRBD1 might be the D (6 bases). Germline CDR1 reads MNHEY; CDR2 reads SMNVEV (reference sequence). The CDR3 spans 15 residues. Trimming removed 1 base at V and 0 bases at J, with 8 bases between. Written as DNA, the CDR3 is TGTGCCAGCAGTTTATTGGGGGCCAGCACAGATACGCAGTATTTT. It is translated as CASSLLGASTDTQYF.

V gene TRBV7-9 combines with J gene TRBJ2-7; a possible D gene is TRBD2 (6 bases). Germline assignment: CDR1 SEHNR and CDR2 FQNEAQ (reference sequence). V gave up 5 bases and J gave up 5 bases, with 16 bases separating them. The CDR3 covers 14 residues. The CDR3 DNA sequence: TGTGCCAGCAGCCCAGTGGCAGGGAGGCACGAGCAGTACTTC. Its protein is CASSPVAGRHEQYF.

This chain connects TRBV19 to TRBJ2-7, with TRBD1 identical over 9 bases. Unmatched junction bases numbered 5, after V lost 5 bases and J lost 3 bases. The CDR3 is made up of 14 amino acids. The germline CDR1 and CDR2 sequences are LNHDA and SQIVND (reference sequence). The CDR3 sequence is CASSLGTGNYEQYF. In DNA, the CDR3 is TGTGCCAGTAGTCTTGGGACAGGGAACTACGAGCAGTACTTC.

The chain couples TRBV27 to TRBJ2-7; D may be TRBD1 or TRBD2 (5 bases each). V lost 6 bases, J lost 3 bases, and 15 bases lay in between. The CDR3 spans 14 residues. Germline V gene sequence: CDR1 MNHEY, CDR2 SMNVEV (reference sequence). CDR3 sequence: CASRKPGSRYEQYF. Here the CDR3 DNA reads TGTGCCAGCAGGAAGCCAGGGAGTCGCTACGAGCAGTACTTC.

The CDR3 protein is CASSETGGSYNSPLHF. The CDR3, as DNA: TGTGCCAGCAGTGAGACAGGGGGCTCCTATAATTCACCCCTCCACTTT. The rearrangement links TRBV25-1 to TRBJ1-6, with TRBD1 matching over 9 bases. CDR1 is MGHDK and CDR2 is SYGVNS in the germline V gene. This CDR3 contains 16 residues. J was trimmed by 0 bases and V by 3 bases; bases with no gene match: 0. Supplemented by reference TRBV25-1 and TRBJ1-6, the full variable domain reads EADIYQTPRYLVIGTGKKITLECSQTMGHDKMYWYQQDPGMELHLIHYSYGVNSTEKGDLSSESTVSRIRTEHFPLTLESARPSHTSQYLCASSETGGSYNSPLHFGNGTRLTVT.

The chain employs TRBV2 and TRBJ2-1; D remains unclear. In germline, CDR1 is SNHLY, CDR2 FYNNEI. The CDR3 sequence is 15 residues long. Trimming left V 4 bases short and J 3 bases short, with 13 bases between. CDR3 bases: TGTGCCAGCAGTGTGGACCTCGCCCTCTACAATGAGCAGTTCTTC. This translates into CASSVDLALYNEQFF.

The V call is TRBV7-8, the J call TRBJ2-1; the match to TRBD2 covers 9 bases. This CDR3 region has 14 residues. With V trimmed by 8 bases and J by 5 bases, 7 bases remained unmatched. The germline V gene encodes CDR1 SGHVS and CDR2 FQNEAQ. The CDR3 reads CASLGLAGNNEQFF. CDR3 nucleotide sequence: TGTGCCAGCTTGGGGCTAGCGGGGAACAATGAGCAGTTCTTC.

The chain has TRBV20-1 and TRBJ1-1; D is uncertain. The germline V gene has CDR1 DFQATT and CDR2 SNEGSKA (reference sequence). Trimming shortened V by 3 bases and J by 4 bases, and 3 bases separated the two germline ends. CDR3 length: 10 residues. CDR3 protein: CSARRTEAFF. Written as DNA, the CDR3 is TGCAGTGCTAGGCGCACTGAAGCTTTCTTT.

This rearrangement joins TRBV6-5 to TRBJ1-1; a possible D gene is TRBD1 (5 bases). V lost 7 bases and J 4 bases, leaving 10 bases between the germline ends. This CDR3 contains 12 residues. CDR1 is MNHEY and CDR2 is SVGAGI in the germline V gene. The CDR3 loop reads CASTATGTEAFF. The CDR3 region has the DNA TGTGCCAGCACCGCAACAGGCACTGAAGCTTTCTTT.

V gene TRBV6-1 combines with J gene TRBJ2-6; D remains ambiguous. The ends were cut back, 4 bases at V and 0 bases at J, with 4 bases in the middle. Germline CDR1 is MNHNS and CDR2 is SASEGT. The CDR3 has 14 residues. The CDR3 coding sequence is TGTGCCAGCAGTGGTATCTCTGGGGCCAACGTCCTGACTTTC. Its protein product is CASSGISGANVLTF.

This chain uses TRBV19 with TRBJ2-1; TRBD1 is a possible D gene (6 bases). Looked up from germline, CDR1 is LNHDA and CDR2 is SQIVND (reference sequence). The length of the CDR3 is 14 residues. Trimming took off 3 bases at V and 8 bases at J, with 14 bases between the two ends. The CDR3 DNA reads TGTGCCAGTAGTATGATGGGGGCCTTCGATGAGCAGTTCTTC. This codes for CASSMMGAFDEQFF.

DNA for the CDR3: TGTGCCAGCAGCTGGACTAGCGGTGCGTCCGAGCAGTACTTC. Protein sequence: CASSWTSGASEQYF. The rearrangement links TRBV5-4 to TRBJ2-7, with TRBD2 matching over 10 bases. V shed 3 bases and J 6 bases; nucleotides not matched to a gene: 6. This CDR3 spans 14 amino acids. Germline values: CDR1 SGHNT, CDR2 YYREEE (reference sequence).

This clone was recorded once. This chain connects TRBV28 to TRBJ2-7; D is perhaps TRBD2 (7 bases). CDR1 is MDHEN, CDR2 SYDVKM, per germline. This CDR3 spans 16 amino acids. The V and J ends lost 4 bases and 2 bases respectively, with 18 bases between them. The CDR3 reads CASSSSAAGAPYEQYF. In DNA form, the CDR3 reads TGTGCCAGCAGTTCCTCCGCGGCGGGGGCCCCCTACGAGCAGTACTTC.